Below, one T cell receptor (beta chain) is given with its context. Antigen unknown. There are 17 residues in the CDR3. V gave up 4 bases and J gave up 4 bases; unmatched junction bases: 10. CDR1 is KGHDR, CDR2 SFDVKD, per germline. These data originate in a study of T cell responses to AZD1222 COVID-19 vaccine. About the study: Second-dose intervals of approximately 4 or approximately 12 weeks were pooled. Whole-study results and caveats: The study identified only six AZD1222 recipients as seropositive at baseline.

Clones were sequenced by immunoSEQ multiplex PCR, and TCRdb holds only the in-frame ones, with some missing. The repertoire holds around 96,000 clones, with 70% to 90% as singletons. The sample was peripheral blood, taken on day 0 of AZD1222 vaccination. This clonotype was obtained from an adult in good health. This chain connects TRBV24-1 to TRBJ2-2, with 8 bases fitting TRBD2. CDR3 sequence: CATSEKRGGSGTGELFF. The CDR3 region has the DNA TGTGCCACCAGTGAAAAACGGGGGGGCAGCGGCACCGGGGAGCTGTTTTTT.